Each of the 2 T cell receptor beta chains below was sequenced from the same sample in a study of blood T cell repertoires in COVID-19. The method was immunoSEQ multiplex PCR; TCRdb's version includes in-frame clones alone and lacks a portion of them. The sample carries around 41,000 clones, approximately 85% recorded once. The sequencing input was peripheral blood. Every receptor here comes from a human donor in a cohort sampled during active COVID-19.

This clone was observed once. V is TRBV2 and J is TRBJ2-2; maybe TRBD2 (6 bases). The germline V and J ends were trimmed by 7 bases and 6 bases, with 12 bases remaining between them. Per germline, CDR1 SNHLY and CDR2 FYNNEI. The length of the CDR3 is 13 residues. The CDR3 DNA follows: TGTGCCAGCACAACGGGACTGGCCGGGGAGCTGTTTTTT. This sequence encodes CASTTGLAGELFF.

The genes are TRBV12-3 or TRBV12-4 and TRBJ1-1, with no clear D. V lost 4 bases and J lost 3, with 3 bases in between. This CDR3 spans 11 amino acids. The CDR3 coding sequence is TGTGCCAGCAGTTCGGACACTGAAGCTTTCTTT. Its protein product is CASSSDTEAFF.